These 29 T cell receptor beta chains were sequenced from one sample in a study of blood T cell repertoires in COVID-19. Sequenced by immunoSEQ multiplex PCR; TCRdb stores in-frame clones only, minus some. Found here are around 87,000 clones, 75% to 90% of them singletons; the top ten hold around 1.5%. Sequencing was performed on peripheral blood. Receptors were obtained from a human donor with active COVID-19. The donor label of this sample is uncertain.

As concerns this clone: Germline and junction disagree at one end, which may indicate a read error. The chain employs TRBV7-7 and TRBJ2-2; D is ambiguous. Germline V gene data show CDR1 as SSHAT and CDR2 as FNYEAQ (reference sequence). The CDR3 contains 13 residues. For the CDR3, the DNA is TGTGCTAGCAGCTTAGACGGGTTGGGGGAGCTGTTTTTT. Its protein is CASSLDGLGELFF.

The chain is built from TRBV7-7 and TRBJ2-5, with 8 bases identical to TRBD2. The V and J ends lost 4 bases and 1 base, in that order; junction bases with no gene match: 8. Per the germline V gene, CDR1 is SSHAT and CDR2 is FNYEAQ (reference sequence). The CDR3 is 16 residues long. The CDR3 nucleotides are TGTGCCAGCAGCTCCGGGGTAGCGGGGACCCAAGAGACCCAGTACTTC. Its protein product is CASSSGVAGTQETQYF. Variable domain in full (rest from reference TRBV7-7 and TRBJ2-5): GAGVSQSPRYKVTKRGQDVTLRCDPISSHATLYWYQQALGQGPEFLTYFNYEAQPDKSGLPSDRFSAERPEGSISTLTIQRTEQRDSAMYRCASSSGVAGTQETQYFGPGTRLLVL.

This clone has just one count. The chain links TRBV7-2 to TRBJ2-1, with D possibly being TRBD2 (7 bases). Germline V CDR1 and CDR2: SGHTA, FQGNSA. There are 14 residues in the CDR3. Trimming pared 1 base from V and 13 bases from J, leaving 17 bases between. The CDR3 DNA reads TGTGCCAGCAGCTTAGAAGGGGGGGGCTTTAGACAGTTCTTC. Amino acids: CASSLEGGGFRQFF.

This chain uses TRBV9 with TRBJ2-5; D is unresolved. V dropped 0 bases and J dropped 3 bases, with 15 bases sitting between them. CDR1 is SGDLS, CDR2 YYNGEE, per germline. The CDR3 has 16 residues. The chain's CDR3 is CASSVDSRSSKETQYF. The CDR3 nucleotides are TGTGCCAGCAGCGTAGACTCTCGCTCCTCAAAAGAGACCCAGTACTTC.

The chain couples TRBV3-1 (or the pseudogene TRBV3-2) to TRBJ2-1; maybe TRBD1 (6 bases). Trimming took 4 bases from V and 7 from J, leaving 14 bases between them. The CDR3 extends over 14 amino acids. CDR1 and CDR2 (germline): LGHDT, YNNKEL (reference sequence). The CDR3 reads CASSRSTGRNEQFF. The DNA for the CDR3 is TGTGCCAGCAGCCGAAGTACAGGGCGGAATGAGCAGTTCTTC.

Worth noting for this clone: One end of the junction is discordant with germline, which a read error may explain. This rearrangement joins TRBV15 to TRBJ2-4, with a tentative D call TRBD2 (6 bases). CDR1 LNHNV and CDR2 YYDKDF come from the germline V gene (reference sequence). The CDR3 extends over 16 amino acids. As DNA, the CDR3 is TGTGCCTCCAGTGGGAGGTTCCCCTTAGCCAAAAACATTCAGTACTTC. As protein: CASSGRFPLAKNIQYF.

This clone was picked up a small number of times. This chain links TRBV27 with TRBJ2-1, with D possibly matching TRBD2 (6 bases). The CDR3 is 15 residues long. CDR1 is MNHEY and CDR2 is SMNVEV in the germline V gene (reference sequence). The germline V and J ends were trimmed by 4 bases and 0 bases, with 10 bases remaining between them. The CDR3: CASSYWGGSYNEQFF. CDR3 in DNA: TGTGCCAGCAGTTATTGGGGAGGCTCCTACAATGAGCAGTTCTTC.

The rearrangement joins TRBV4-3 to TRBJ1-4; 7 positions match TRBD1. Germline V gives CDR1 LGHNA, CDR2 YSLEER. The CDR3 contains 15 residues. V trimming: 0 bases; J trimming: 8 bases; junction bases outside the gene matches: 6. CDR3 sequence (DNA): TGCGCCAGCAGCCAAGAGAGGAGACAGGGCGAAAAACTGTTTTTT. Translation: CASSQERRQGEKLFF.

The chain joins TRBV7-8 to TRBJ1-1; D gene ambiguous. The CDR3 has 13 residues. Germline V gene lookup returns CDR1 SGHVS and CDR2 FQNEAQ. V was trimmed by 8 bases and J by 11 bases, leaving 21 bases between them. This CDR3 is CASSDPEEARAFF. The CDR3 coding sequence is TGTGCCAGCTCGGACCCGGAGGAGGCTCGCGCTTTCTTT.

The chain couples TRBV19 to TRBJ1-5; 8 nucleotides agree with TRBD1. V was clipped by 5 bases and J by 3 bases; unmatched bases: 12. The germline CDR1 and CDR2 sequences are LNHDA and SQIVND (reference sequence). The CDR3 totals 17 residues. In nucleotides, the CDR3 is TGTGCCAGTAGTCGCCGAAACAGGGGGAGTTTCAATCAGCCCCAGCATTTT. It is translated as CASSRRNRGSFNQPQHF.

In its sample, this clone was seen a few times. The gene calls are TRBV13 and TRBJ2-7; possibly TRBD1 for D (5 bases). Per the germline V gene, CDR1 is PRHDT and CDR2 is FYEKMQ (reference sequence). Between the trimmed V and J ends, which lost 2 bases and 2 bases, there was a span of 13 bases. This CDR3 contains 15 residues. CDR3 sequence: CASSLYLQAPYEQYF. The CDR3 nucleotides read TGTGCCAGCAGCTTATATCTACAGGCGCCCTACGAGCAGTACTTC.

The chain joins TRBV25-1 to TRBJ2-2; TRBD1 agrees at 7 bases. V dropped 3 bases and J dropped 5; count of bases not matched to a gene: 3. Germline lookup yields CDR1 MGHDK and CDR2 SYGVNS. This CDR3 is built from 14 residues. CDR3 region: CASSDYRGTGELFF. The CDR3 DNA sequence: TGTGCCAGCAGTGATTACAGGGGAACCGGGGAGCTGTTTTTT.

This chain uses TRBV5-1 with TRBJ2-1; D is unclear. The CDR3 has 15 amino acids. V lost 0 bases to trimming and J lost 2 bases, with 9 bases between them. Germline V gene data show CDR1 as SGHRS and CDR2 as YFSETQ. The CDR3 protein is CASSLEASAYNEQFF. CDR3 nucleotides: TGCGCCAGCAGCTTGGAAGCAAGCGCCTACAATGAGCAGTTCTTC.

The CDR3 region has the DNA TGCGCCAGCAGCCAAGGCGACAGCTCTGGAAACACCATATATTTT. Translation gives CASSQGDSSGNTIYF. This chain connects TRBV4-1 to TRBJ1-3, with D possibly TRBD1 on 5 matching bases. Germline assignment: CDR1 MGHRA and CDR2 YSYEKL. V dropped 1 base and J dropped 0 bases, with 7 bases sitting between them. This CDR3 spans 15 amino acids.

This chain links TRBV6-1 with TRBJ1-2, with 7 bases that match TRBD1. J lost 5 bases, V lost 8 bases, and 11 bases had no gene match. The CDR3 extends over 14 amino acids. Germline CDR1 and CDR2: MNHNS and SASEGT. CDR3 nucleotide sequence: TGTGCCAGCGGAGAAGCAGGGGGTGGGTATGGCTACACCTTC. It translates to CASGEAGGGYGYTF.

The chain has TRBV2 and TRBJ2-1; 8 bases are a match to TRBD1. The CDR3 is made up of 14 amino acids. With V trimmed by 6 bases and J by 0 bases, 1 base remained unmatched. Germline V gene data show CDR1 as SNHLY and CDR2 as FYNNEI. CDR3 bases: TGTGCCAGCAGCGGGACAGGCTCCTACAATGAGCAGTTCTTC. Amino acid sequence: CASSGTGSYNEQFF.

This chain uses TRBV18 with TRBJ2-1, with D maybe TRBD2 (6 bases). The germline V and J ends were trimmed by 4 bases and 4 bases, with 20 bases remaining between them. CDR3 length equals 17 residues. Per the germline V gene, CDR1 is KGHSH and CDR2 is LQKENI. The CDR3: CASSRIGPGGPYNEQFF. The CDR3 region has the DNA TGTGCCAGCTCACGCATCGGTCCCGGGGGTCCTTACAATGAGCAGTTCTTC.

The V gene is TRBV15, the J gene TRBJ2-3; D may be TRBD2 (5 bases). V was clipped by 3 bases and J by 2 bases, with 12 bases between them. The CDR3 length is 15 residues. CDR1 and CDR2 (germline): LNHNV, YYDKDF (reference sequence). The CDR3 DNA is TGTGCCACCAGCAGGCTAGCATCTTTCACAGATACGCAGTATTTT. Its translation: CATSRLASFTDTQYF.

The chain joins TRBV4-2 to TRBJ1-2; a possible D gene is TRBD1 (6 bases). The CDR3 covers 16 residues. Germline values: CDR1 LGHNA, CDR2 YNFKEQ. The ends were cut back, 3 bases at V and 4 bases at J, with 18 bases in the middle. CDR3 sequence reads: CASSHTSGQTLYGYTF. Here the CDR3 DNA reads TGTGCCAGCAGCCACACTTCGGGACAAACCCTCTATGGCTACACCTTC.

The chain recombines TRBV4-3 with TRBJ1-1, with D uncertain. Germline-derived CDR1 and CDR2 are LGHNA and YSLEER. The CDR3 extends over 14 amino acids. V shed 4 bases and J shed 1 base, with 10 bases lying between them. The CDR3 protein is CASSPSHWNTEAFF. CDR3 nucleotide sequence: TGCGCCAGCAGCCCCTCGCACTGGAACACTGAAGCTTTCTTT.

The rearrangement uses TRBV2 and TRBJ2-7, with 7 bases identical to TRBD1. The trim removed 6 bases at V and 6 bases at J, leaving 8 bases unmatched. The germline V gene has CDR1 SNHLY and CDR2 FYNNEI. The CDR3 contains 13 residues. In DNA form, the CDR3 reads TGTGCCAGCAGGGGGACAGCCGCCTCCGAGCAGTACTTC. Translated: CASRGTAASEQYF.

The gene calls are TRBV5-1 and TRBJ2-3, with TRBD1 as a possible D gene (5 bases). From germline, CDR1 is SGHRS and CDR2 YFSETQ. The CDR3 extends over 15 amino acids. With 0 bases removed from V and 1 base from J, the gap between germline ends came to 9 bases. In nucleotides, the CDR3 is TGCGCCAGCAGCTTGGAAGGGGTCGGCACAGATACGCAGTATTTT. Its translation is CASSLEGVGTDTQYF.

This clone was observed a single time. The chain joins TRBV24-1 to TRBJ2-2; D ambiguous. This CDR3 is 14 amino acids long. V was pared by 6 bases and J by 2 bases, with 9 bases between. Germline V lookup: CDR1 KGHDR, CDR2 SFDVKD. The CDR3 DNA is TGTGCCACCAGTTGGGCAGGAAACACCGGGGAGCTGTTTTTT. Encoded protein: CATSWAGNTGELFF.

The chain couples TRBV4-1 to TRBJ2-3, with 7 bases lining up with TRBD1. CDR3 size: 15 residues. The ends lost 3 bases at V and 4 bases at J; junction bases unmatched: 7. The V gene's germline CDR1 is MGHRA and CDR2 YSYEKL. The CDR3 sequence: CASSQENRGPDTQYF. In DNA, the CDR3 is TGCGCCAGCAGCCAGGAAAACAGGGGACCAGATACGCAGTATTTT.

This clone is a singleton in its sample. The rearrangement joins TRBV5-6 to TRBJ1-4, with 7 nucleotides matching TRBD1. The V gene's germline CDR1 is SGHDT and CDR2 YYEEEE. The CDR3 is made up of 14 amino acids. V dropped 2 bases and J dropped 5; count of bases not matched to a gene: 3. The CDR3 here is CASSFGTENEKLFF. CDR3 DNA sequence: TGTGCCAGCAGCTTCGGGACAGAAAATGAAAAACTGTTTTTT.

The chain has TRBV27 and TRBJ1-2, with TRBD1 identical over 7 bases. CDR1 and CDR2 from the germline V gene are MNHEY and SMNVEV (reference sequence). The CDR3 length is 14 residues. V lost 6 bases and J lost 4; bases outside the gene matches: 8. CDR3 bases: TGTGCCAGCAGGGACACAGGGGCCAGCTATGGCTACACCTTC. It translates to CASRDTGASYGYTF.

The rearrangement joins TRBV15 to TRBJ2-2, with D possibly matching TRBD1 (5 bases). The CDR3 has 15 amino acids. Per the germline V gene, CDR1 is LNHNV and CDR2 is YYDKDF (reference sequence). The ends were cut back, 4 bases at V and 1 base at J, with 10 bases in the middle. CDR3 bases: TGTGCCACCAGCATTCGAACAGGGAACACCGGGGAGCTGTTTTTT. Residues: CATSIRTGNTGELFF.

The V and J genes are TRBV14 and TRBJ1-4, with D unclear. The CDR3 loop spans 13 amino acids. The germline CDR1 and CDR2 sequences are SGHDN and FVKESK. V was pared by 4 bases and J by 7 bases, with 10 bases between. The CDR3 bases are TGTGCCAGCAGCCCTGGCATCCGTGAAAAACTGTTTTTT. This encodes CASSPGIREKLFF.

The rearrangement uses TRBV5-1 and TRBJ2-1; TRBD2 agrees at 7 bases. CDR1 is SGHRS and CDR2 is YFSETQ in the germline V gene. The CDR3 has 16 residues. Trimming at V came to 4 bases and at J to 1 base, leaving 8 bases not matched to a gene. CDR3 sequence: CASSPNSGVSYNEQFF. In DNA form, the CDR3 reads TGCGCCAGCAGCCCGAACAGCGGGGTTTCCTACAATGAGCAGTTCTTC.